These 5 T cell receptor beta chains were sequenced from one sample in a study of beta chain features in type 1 diabetes. Sequencing targeted expressed TCRB transcripts, as all isolated RNA had been reverse transcribed. The data were produced by immunoSEQ multiplex PCR, yet TCRdb's version contains in-frame clones alone and is incomplete. The sample includes some 410,000 clones, about 14% of them seen just once. Sequencing was carried out using naive CD4+ T cells from blood. These receptor sequences come from a man aged 25-45 years in good health.

The CDR3 sequence: CASSLEGGHNEQFF. As DNA, the CDR3 is TGCGCCAGCAGCTTGGAAGGAGGGCACAATGAGCAGTTCTTC. The V and J genes are TRBV5-1 and TRBJ2-1; D perhaps matches TRBD2 (6 bases). CDR3 length: 14 amino acids. Germline CDR1 SGHRS, CDR2 YFSETQ. Trimming shortened V by 0 bases and J by 5 bases, and 9 bases separated the two germline ends.

The chain has TRBV5-1 and TRBJ1-2; D is ambiguous. This CDR3 is built from 13 residues. Germline V gene sequence: CDR1 SGHRS, CDR2 YFSETQ. The germline V and J ends were trimmed by 0 bases and 3 bases, with 6 bases remaining between them. The DNA for the CDR3 is TGCGCCAGCAGCTTGGACAGTGACTATGGCTACACCTTC. This codes for CASSLDSDYGYTF.

A few counts support this clone. The CDR3 here is CAWSRSGNEQFF. The CDR3 nucleotides are TGTGCCTGGAGTAGATCCGGCAATGAGCAGTTCTTC. This sequence joins TRBV30 and TRBJ2-1; the D is unclear. The V and J ends lost 2 bases and 6 bases respectively, with 8 bases between them. The CDR3 has 12 amino acids. Germline V gene lookup returns CDR1 GTSNPN and CDR2 SVGIG (reference sequence).

As to this clone: At the DNA level, this CDR3 is encoded by other sequences in the same sample as well. This rearrangement joins TRBV25-1 to TRBJ1-2; D call uncertain. The CDR3 loop spans 11 amino acids. The V gene's germline CDR1 is MGHDK and CDR2 SYGVNS. V dropped 1 base and J dropped 8 bases, with 5 bases sitting between them. The CDR3 protein is CASSELGGYTF. The CDR3 DNA sequence: TGTGCCAGCAGTGAATTGGGGGGCTACACCTTC.

The chain joins TRBV5-4 to TRBJ2-7, with D perhaps matching TRBD2 (6 bases). Per the germline V gene, CDR1 is SGHNT and CDR2 is YYREEE (reference sequence). The CDR3 totals 14 residues. The V and J ends lost 4 bases and 1 base respectively, with 12 bases between them. The CDR3 bases are TGTGCCAGCAGCCTCGAGACTAGTTCCTACGAGCAGTACTTC. The encoded protein is CASSLETSSYEQYF. Filled out from reference TRBV5-4 and TRBJ2-7, the complete variable domain reads ETGVTQSPTHLIKTRGQQVTLRCSSQSGHNTVSWYQQALGQGPQFIFQYYREEENGRGNFPPRFSGLQFPNYSSELNVNALELDDSALYLCASSLETSSYEQYFGPGTRLTVT.